The present T cell receptor beta chain was sequenced within a study of shared T cell receptors in the human thymus. In germline, CDR1 is LNHDA, CDR2 SQIVND (reference sequence). This CDR3 has 15 residues. Trimming cost V 3 bases and J 2 bases; bases outside gene matches: 4. Measured with immunoSEQ multiplex PCR; TCRdb has only the in-frame clones, and not every one. The data contain about 400,000 clones, approximately 95% of them singletons. This clonotype was sampled from a human donor. The sequencing input was thymocytes. V usage is TRBV19 and J usage is TRBJ1-1; 9 nucleotides agree with TRBD1. In nucleotides, the CDR3 is TGTGCCAGTAGTATCGGGACAGGGAGAAACACTGAAGCTTTCTTT. Encoded protein: CASSIGTGRNTEAFF.